The 29 T cell receptor beta chains in this list originate from one sample, sequenced in a study of T cell changes during pregnancy in multiple sclerosis (dated by TCRdb to about 2019). Libraries were constructed by the immunoSEQ multiplex PCR assay. TCRdb took over this immuneACCESS table, retaining in-frame rearrangements with V and J assigned. Such tables are incomplete; in checked studies, under half of the missing clones stem from an unresolved V gene, and the remainder is unexplained. The sample has some 40,000 clones on record, nearly 90% of them singletons. Roughly 0.55% of the sample belongs to the ten largest clones. The source material was CD4+ T cells from peripheral blood mononuclear cells, sampled in the second trimester of pregnancy. The receptor set was obtained from a female donor with multiple sclerosis, enrolled in a pregnancy study.

The V gene is TRBV5-4, the J gene TRBJ1-1; D is unresolved. Germline V gives CDR1 SGHNT, CDR2 YYREEE (reference sequence). The CDR3 has 13 amino acids. Trimming pared 4 bases from V and 3 bases from J, leaving 10 bases between. The CDR3 region is CASSKDIYTEAFF. In DNA, the CDR3 is TGTGCCAGCAGCAAAGACATCTACACTGAAGCTTTCTTT.

V usage is TRBV28 and J usage is TRBJ2-7; 13 nucleotides match TRBD2. The germline V gene encodes CDR1 MDHEN and CDR2 SYDVKM. J gave up 12 bases and V 5 bases, and 16 bases lay outside the gene matches. The CDR3 totals 16 residues. The CDR3 bases are TGTGCCAGCAGTGCACACCCGACGACTAGCGGGAGGTCTCTGTACTTC. Encoded protein: CASSAHPTTSGRSLYF.

This clone is a singleton in its sample. The V gene is TRBV4-3, the J gene TRBJ2-3; D possibly corresponds to TRBD2 (6 bases). Germline assignment: CDR1 LGHNA and CDR2 YSLEER. V lost 4 bases, J lost 6 bases, and 23 bases lay in between. The CDR3 extends over 17 amino acids. CDR3 sequence (DNA): TGCGCCAGCAGCCTCCGAGCTACCGGGACTGGGGCGGATACGCAGTATTTT. Its translation is CASSLRATGTGADTQYF.

The chain has TRBV28 and TRBJ2-3; 7 bases line up with TRBD2. J lost 11 bases, V lost 4 bases, and 12 bases had no gene match. The CDR3 spans 14 residues. CDR1 and CDR2 from the germline V gene are MDHEN and SYDVKM. The DNA for the CDR3 is TGTGCCAGCAGTTCTATGACTAGCACCCATAGGCAGTATTTT. Its translation is CASSSMTSTHRQYF.

This chain links TRBV7-2 with TRBJ2-7, with 13 bases matching TRBD2. Per germline, CDR1 SGHTA and CDR2 FQGNSA. V shed 4 bases, J shed 7 bases, and the junction held 7 bases outside the gene matches. This CDR3 has 15 residues. The CDR3 region has the DNA TGTGCCAGCAGCTACGGACTAGCGGGAGTTCGGGAGCAGTACTTC. Translating gives CASSYGLAGVREQYF.

The gene calls are TRBV7-2 and TRBJ1-2; TRBD1 is a possible D gene (6 bases). Between the trimmed V and J ends, which lost 7 bases and 3 bases, there was a span of 15 bases. The CDR3 is 14 amino acids. Germline V CDR1 and CDR2: SGHTA, FQGNSA. DNA for the CDR3: TGTGCCAGCACCAGAGTGACAGGCCACTATGGCTACACCTTC. Protein: CASTRVTGHYGYTF.

The genes are TRBV6-5 and TRBJ2-5; D might be TRBD2 (7 bases). Trimming stripped 2 bases from V and 5 bases from J, with 15 bases between. The CDR3 consists of 15 residues. CDR1 and CDR2 (germline): MNHEY, SVGAGI. The CDR3 nucleotides read TGTGCCAGCAGTTACAATCGGGGGGCGTGGGAGACCCAGTACTTC. This sequence encodes CASSYNRGAWETQYF.

The chain employs TRBV18 and TRBJ1-4, with 8 positions matching TRBD1. The CDR3 runs to 16 residues. V trimming: 3 bases; J trimming: 2 bases; junction bases outside the gene matches: 5. Germline V CDR1 and CDR2: KGHSH, LQKENI. CDR3 sequence (DNA): TGTGCCAGCTCACCCGGACAGGGAGGGACTAATGAAAAACTGTTTTTT. Translating it yields CASSPGQGGTNEKLFF.

This clone came up once. This sequence joins TRBV7-6 and TRBJ2-5; 10 bases fit TRBD2. The CDR3 extends over 16 amino acids. CDR1 and CDR2 from the germline V gene are SGHVS and FNYEAQ. Trimming removed 5 bases from V and 5 bases from J; junction bases left unmatched: 11. CDR3 sequence: CASSPTGAGGRETQYF. The CDR3 nucleotides are TGTGCCAGCAGCCCTACGGGAGCGGGAGGGCGGGAGACCCAGTACTTC.

V is TRBV6-1 and J is TRBJ1-1; D uncertain. Looked up from germline, CDR1 is MNHNS and CDR2 is SASEGT. With 2 bases removed from V and 0 bases from J, the gap between germline ends came to 10 bases. The length of the CDR3 is 15 residues. CDR3 protein: CASSEIGQVNTEAFF. As DNA, the CDR3 is TGTGCCAGCAGTGAAATTGGGCAGGTGAACACTGAAGCTTTCTTT.

The rearrangement joins TRBV2 to TRBJ2-1; TRBD2 matches 10 bases. The V and J ends lost 6 bases and 7 bases, in that order; junction bases with no gene match: 9. Per the germline V gene, CDR1 is SNHLY and CDR2 is FYNNEI. The CDR3 sequence is 15 residues long. This CDR3 reads CASRGLAGVGNEQFF. The CDR3, as DNA: TGTGCCAGCAGGGGGCTAGCGGGAGTAGGTAATGAGCAGTTCTTC.

The chain carries TRBV9 and TRBJ2-5, with TRBD2 identical over 13 bases. Trimming removed 0 bases from V and 4 bases from J; junction bases left unmatched: 3. CDR3 size: 16 residues. Germline CDR1 reads SGDLS; CDR2 reads YYNGEE. The CDR3 DNA follows: TGTGCCAGCAGCGTAGCAGGACTAGCGGGAGTAGAGACCCAGTACTTC. Translation gives CASSVAGLAGVETQYF.

This clone was counted a single time. The chain employs TRBV29-1 and TRBJ2-3; D call uncertain. The germline V gene has CDR1 SQVTM and CDR2 ANQGSEA. V was clipped by 4 bases and J by 3 bases, with 14 bases between them. This CDR3 contains 14 residues. The CDR3 sequence is CSVVNSRFTDTQYF. DNA for the CDR3: TGCAGCGTTGTCAATAGTCGGTTTACAGATACGCAGTATTTT.

This rearrangement joins TRBV11-2 to TRBJ2-7; D might be TRBD1 (6 bases). V lost 4 bases and J 0 bases, leaving 19 bases between the germline ends. This CDR3 is built from 17 residues. Germline CDR1 and CDR2: SGHAT and FQNNGV. Written as DNA, the CDR3 is TGTGCCAGCAGCTCAGGGACACCGGGACGACTCTCCTACGAGCAGTACTTC. Protein product: CASSSGTPGRLSYEQYF.

The CDR3 DNA reads TGTGCCAGCAGCCTCCTTCAGGCGAACACTGAAGCTTTCTTT. It specifies CASSLLQANTEAFF. The chain carries TRBV5-5 and TRBJ1-1; D call uncertain. The germline V gene has CDR1 SGHKS and CDR2 YYEKEE (reference sequence). The V gene lost 4 bases and the J gene lost 1 base, with 11 bases spanning the gap. This CDR3 is 14 amino acids long.

This clone was seen once. This rearrangement joins TRBV2 to TRBJ2-1, with 12 nucleotides matching TRBD2. The CDR3 sequence is 14 residues long. CDR1 SNHLY and CDR2 FYNNEI come from the germline V gene. With V trimmed by 4 bases and J by 9 bases, 4 bases remained unmatched. The CDR3 DNA follows: TGTGCCAGCAGTGGACTAGCGGGAGAGGTTGAGCAGTTCTTC. As protein: CASSGLAGEVEQFF.

The CDR3 bases are TGTGCCAGCAGCCAAGTGGTACTACTCGCGAACACCGGGGAGCTGTTTTTT. Its protein product is CASSQVVLLANTGELFF. The chain carries TRBV4-2 and TRBJ2-2; D ambiguous. Germline lookup yields CDR1 LGHNA and CDR2 YNFKEQ. The CDR3 spans 17 residues. Between the trimmed V and J ends, which lost 1 base and 0 bases, there was a span of 12 bases.

The rearrangement links TRBV5-6 to TRBJ2-7; tentative D call: TRBD1 (5 bases). Per germline, CDR1 SGHDT and CDR2 YYEEEE. Trimming took 4 bases from V and 1 from J, leaving 15 bases between them. This CDR3 spans 15 amino acids. CDR3 in amino acids: CASSQIQVISYEQYF. In DNA form, the CDR3 reads TGTGCCAGCAGCCAAATACAGGTGATATCCTACGAGCAGTACTTC.

The chain recombines TRBV7-2 with TRBJ2-1, with TRBD2 identical over 7 bases. This CDR3 spans 16 amino acids. CDR1 and CDR2 from the germline V gene are SGHTA and FQGNSA. The V and J ends lost 3 bases and 6 bases, in that order; junction bases with no gene match: 11. CDR3 sequence reads: CASSFQTGRTTNEQFF. DNA for the CDR3: TGTGCCAGCAGCTTTCAAACCGGGAGGACGACCAATGAGCAGTTCTTC.

The chain employs TRBV11-3 and TRBJ1-1, with 7 bases matching TRBD1. Germline loops: CDR1 SGHNT, CDR2 YENEEA. The length of the CDR3 is 15 residues. J lost 6 bases, V lost 5 bases, and 12 bases had no gene match. CDR3 coding DNA: TGTGCCAGCAGCCTAGGGGGACAGATGGTCGCTGAAGCTTTCTTT. Translation: CASSLGGQMVAEAFF. The entire variable domain, with the rest obtained from reference TRBV11-3 and TRBJ1-1, is as follows: EAGVVQSPRYKIIEKKQPVAFWCNPISGHNTLYWYLQNLGQGPELLIRYENEEAVDDSQLPKDRFSAERLKGVDSTLKIQPAELGDSAVYLCASSLGGQMVAEAFFGQGTRLTVV.

V usage is TRBV30 and J usage is TRBJ1-1; a possible D gene is TRBD1 (5 bases). The V end lost 0 bases, the J end lost 4 bases, and 15 bases lay between the germline ends. CDR1 and CDR2 from the germline V gene are GTSNPN and SVGIG (reference sequence). This CDR3 is built from 15 residues. CDR3: CAWSVLGRRRTEAFF. The CDR3 DNA reads TGTGCCTGGAGTGTATTGGGGCGGCGGCGCACTGAAGCTTTCTTT.

This chain links TRBV19 with TRBJ1-2, with D maybe TRBD1 (5 bases). Trimming took off 4 bases at V and 4 bases at J, with 16 bases between the two ends. The CDR3 length is 15 residues. Germline values: CDR1 LNHDA, CDR2 SQIVND (reference sequence). DNA of the CDR3: TGTGCCAGTAGTAAGGTAACCGGGACTGGCTATGGCTACACCTTC. Its protein is CASSKVTGTGYGYTF.

The rearrangement uses TRBV28 and TRBJ1-5; D gene ambiguous. This CDR3 is 14 amino acids long. The ends were cut back, 5 bases at V and 7 bases at J, with 15 bases in the middle. Per germline, CDR1 MDHEN and CDR2 SYDVKM. The CDR3 DNA reads TGTGCCAGCAGTATCTCGGCGGGGAAACAGCCCCAGCATTTT. Encoded protein: CASSISAGKQPQHF. The whole variable domain, filled in from reference TRBV28 and TRBJ1-5, reads DVKVTQSSRYLVKRTGEKVFLECVQDMDHENMFWYRQDPGLGLRLIYFSYDVKMKEKGDIPEGYSVSREKKERFSLILESASTNQTSMYLCASSISAGKQPQHFGDGTRLSIL.

The rearrangement joins TRBV7-2 to TRBJ2-1; 9 bases match TRBD2. The CDR3 sequence is 16 residues long. V shed 5 bases and J 2 bases; nucleotides not matched to a gene: 7. In germline, CDR1 is SGHTA, CDR2 FQGNSA. The CDR3 here is CASSGTSGPTYNEQFF. CDR3 nucleotide sequence: TGTGCCAGCAGCGGCACTAGCGGGCCGACCTACAATGAGCAGTTCTTC.

V usage is TRBV6-8 and J usage is TRBJ2-7; D call uncertain. CDR1 MNHGY and CDR2 SAAAGT come from the germline V gene. This CDR3 has 15 residues. Trimming cost V 2 bases and J 0 bases, with 11 bases left between them. CDR3: CASSYPPPPSYEQYF. The CDR3 region has the DNA TGTGCCAGCAGTTACCCTCCTCCCCCCTCCTACGAGCAGTACTTC.

The chain employs TRBV28 and TRBJ1-5; 8 bases are a match to TRBD1. V gave up 8 bases and J gave up 5 bases; unmatched junction bases: 11. This CDR3 comprises 15 residues. Per germline, CDR1 MDHEN and CDR2 SYDVKM. CDR3 bases: TGTGCCAGCGAACTCGGACAGGGAGTTTATCAGCCCCAGCATTTT. It codes for CASELGQGVYQPQHF.

This chain links TRBV6-5 with TRBJ1-1; maybe TRBD1 (6 bases). The CDR3 covers 15 residues. V shed 1 base and J shed 2 bases, with 11 bases lying between them. Per the germline V gene, CDR1 is MNHEY and CDR2 is SVGAGI. The CDR3 protein is CASSYLGAINTEAFF. DNA for the CDR3: TGTGCCAGCAGTTACTTGGGGGCAATAAACACTGAAGCTTTCTTT.

This clone has only one observation. At one end the junction does not follow the germline gene, possibly because of a read error. The chain carries TRBV7-7 and TRBJ2-2; the match to TRBD2 covers 8 bases. Germline V gene data show CDR1 as SSHAT and CDR2 as FNYEAQ (reference sequence). CDR3 length: 15 residues. The CDR3 bases are TGTGCTAGCAGCTCGGGACTAGCGAACACCGGGGAGCTGTTTTTT. Translating it yields CASSSGLANTGELFF.

This clone was found once. The chain links TRBV30 to TRBJ2-7, with D perhaps matching TRBD2 (7 bases). The CDR3 consists of 13 residues. Trimming shortened V by 3 bases and J by 5 bases, and 14 bases separated the two germline ends. Germline CDR1 is GTSNPN and CDR2 is SVGIG (reference sequence). This CDR3 reads CAWSVRGANEQYF. The CDR3 DNA follows: TGTGCCTGGAGCGTCCGGGGGGCCAACGAGCAGTACTTC.